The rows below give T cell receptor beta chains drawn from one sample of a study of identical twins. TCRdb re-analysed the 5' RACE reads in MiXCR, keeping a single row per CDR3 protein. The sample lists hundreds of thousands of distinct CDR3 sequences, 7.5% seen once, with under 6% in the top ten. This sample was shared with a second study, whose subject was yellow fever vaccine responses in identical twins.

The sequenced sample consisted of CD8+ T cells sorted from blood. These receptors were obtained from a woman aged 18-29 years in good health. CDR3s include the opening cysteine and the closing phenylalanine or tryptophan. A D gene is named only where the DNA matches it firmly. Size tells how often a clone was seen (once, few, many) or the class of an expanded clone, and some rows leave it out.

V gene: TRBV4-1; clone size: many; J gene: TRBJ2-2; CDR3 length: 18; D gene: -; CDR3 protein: CASSQDWPASSNTGELFF; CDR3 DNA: TGCGCCAGCAGCCAAGATTGGCCGGCTAGCTCGAACACCGGGGAGCTGTTTTTT
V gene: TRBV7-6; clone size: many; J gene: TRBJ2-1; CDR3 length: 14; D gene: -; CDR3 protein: CASSPRGIYNEQFF; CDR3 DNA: TGTGCCAGCAGCCCCCGTGGGATTTACAATGAGCAGTTCTTC
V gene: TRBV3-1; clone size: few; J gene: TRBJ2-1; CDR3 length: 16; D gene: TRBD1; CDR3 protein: CASSFGSGTGLNEQFF; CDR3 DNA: TGTGCCAGCAGTTTCGGATCCGGGACAGGGTTAAATGAGCAGTTCTTC
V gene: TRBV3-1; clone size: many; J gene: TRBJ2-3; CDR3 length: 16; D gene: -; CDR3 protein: CASSPHGTPGWDTQYF; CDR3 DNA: TGTGCCAGCAGCCCCCACGGGACCCCCGGTTGGGATACGCAGTATTTT
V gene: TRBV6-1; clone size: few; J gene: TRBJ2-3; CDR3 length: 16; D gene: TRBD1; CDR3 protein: CASSPGTGGTTDTQYF; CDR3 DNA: TGTGCCAGCAGTCCGGGGACAGGGGGCACCACAGATACGCAGTATTTT
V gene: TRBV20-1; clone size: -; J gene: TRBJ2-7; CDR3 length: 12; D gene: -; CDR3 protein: CSGGTAGGEQYF; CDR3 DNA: TGCAGTGGCGGGACCGCCGGTGGCGAGCAGTACTTC
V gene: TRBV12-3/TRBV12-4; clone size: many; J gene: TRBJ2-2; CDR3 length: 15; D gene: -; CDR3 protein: CASSSGDVVTGELFF; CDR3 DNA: TGTGCCAGCAGTTCGGGGGATGTAGTCACCGGGGAGCTGTTTTTT
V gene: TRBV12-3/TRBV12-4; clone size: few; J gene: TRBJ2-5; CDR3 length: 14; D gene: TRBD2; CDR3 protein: CASTSAGAQETQYF; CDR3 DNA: TGTGCCAGCACCTCAGCGGGGGCACAAGAGACCCAGTACTTC
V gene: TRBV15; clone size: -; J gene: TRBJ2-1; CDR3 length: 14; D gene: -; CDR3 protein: CATSRRANYNEQFF; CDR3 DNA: TGTGCCACCAGCAGGCGGGCCAACTACAATGAGCAGTTCTTC
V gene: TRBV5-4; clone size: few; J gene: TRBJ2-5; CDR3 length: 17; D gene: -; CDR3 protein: CASSLTGQFSVEETQYF; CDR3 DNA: TGTGCCAGCAGCTTGACAGGGCAATTCTCCGTGGAGGAGACCCAGTACTTC
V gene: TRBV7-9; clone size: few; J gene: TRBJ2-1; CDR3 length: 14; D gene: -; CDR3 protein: CASTLLRGVNEQFF; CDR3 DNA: TGTGCCAGCACCCTCCTTAGGGGAGTCAATGAGCAGTTCTTC
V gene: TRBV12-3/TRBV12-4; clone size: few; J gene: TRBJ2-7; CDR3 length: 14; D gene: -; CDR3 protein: CASSPTGAGGEQYF; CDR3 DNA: TGTGCCAGCAGTCCGACAGGCGCTGGGGGGGAGCAGTACTTC
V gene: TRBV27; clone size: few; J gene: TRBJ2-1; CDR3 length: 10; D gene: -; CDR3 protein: CASSPPPPFF; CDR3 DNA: TGTGCCAGCAGCCCACCCCCCCCGTTCTTC
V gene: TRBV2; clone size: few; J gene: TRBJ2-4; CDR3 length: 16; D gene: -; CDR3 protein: CASSVMTGLAKNIQYF; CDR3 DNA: TGTGCCAGCAGTGTAATGACAGGACTAGCCAAAAACATTCAGTACTTC
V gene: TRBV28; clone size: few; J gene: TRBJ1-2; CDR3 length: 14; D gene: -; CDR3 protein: CASSTNGGAYGYTF; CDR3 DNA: TGTGCCAGCAGTACCAACGGGGGCGCCTATGGCTACACCTTC
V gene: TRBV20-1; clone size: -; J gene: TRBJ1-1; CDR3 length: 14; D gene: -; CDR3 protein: CSASGGSSDTEAFF; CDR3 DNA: TGCAGTGCTAGCGGGGGGTCCAGTGACACTGAAGCTTTCTTT
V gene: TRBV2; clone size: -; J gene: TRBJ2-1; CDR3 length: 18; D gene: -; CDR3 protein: CASSRSAASGSSYNEQFF; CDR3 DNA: TGTGCCAGCAGTCGTAGCGCCGCTTCCGGGAGCTCCTACAATGAGCAGTTCTTC
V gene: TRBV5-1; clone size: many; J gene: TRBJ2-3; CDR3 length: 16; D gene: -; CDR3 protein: CASSLGRGQGTDTQYF; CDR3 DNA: TGCGCCAGCAGCTTGGGTCGGGGACAAGGCACAGATACGCAGTATTTT
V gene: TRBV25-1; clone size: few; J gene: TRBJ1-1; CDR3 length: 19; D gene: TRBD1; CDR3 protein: CASSESYRISGQGNTEAFF; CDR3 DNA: TGTGCCAGCAGTGAATCATACCGCATATCCGGACAGGGGAACACTGAAGCTTTCTTT
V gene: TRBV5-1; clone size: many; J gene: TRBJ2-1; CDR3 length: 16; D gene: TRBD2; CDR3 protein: CASVRTSGGGHNEQFF; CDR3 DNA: TGCGCCAGCGTACGTACTAGCGGGGGGGGACATAATGAGCAGTTCTTC
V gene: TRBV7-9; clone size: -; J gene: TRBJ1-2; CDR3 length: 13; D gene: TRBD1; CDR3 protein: CASSRTGAYGYTF; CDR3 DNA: TGTGCCAGCAGCCGGACAGGAGCCTATGGCTACACCTTC
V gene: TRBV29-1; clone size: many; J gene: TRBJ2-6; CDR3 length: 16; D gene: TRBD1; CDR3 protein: CSVVGTGFSGANVLTF; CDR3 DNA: TGCAGCGTTGTAGGGACAGGGTTCTCTGGGGCCAACGTCCTGACTTTC
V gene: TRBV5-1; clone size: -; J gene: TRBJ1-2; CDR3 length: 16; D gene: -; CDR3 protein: CASSLKPEQETYGYTF; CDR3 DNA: TGCGCCAGCAGCCTAAAGCCTGAACAGGAAACCTATGGCTACACCTTC
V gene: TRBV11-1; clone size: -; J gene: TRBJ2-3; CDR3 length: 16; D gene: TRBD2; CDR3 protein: CASSVGGGAPPDTQYF; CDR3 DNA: TGTGCCAGCAGCGTTGGGGGGGGTGCCCCCCCAGATACGCAGTATTTT
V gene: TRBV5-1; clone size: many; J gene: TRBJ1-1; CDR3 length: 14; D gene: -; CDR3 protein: CASSPQGTNTEAFF; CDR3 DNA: TGCGCCAGCAGCCCCCAGGGAACGAACACTGAAGCTTTCTTT
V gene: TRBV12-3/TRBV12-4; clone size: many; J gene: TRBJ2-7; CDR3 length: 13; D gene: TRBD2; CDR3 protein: CASSPGGSYEQYF; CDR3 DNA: TGTGCCAGCAGCCCGGGAGGCTCCTACGAGCAGTACTTC
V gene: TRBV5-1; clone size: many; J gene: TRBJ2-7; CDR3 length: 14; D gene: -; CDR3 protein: CASSWRDTLEEQYF; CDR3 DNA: TGCGCCAGCAGCTGGCGGGACACCCTGGAGGAGCAGTACTTC
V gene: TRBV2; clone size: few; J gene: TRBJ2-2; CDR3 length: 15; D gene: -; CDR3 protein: CASSLRVANTGELFF; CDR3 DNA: TGTGCCAGCTCCCTTCGGGTCGCGAACACCGGGGAGCTGTTTTTT
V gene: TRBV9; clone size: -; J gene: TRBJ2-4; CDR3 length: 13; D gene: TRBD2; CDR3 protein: CASSAGGENIQYF; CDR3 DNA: TGTGCCAGCAGCGCTGGGGGGGAGAACATTCAGTACTTC
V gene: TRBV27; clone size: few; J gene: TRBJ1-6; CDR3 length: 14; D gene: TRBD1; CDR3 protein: CASTEDRGNSPLHF; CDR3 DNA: TGTGCCAGCACCGAGGACAGGGGTAATTCACCCCTCCACTTT
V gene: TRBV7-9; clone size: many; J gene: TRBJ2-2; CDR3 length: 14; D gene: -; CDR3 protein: CASSQTKNTGELFF; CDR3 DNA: TGTGCCAGCAGCCAGACCAAGAACACCGGGGAGCTGTTTTTT
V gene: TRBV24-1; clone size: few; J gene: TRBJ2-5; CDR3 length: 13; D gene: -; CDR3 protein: CATSDGTQETQYF; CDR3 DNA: TGTGCCACCAGTGATGGGACACAAGAGACCCAGTACTTC
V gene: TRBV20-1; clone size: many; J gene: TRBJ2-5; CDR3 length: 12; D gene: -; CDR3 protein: CSAPGPKETQYF; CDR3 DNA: TGCAGTGCCCCGGGGCCCAAAGAGACCCAGTACTTC
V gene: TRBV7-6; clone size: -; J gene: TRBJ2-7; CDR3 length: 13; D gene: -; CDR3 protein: CASSLAAGYEQYF; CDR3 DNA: TGTGCCAGCAGCTTAGCGGCAGGGTACGAGCAGTACTTC
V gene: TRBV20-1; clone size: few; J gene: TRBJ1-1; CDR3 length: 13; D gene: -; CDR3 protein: CSARGGIGTEAFF; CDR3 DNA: TGCAGTGCCAGAGGTGGTATTGGCACTGAAGCTTTCTTT
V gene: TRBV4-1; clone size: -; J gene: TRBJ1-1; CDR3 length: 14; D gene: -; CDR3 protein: CASSPFGENTEAFF; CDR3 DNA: TGCGCCAGCAGCCCCTTTGGGGAGAACACTGAAGCTTTCTTT
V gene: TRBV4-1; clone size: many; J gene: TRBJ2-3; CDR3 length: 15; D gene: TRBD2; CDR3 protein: CASSQVGTMGDTQYF; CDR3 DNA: TGCGCCAGCAGCCAAGTCGGGACTATGGGAGATACGCAGTATTTT
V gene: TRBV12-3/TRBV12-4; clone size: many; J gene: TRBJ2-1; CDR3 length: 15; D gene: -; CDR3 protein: CASSPGTPSYNEQFF; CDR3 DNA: TGTGCCAGCAGTCCCGGGACTCCCTCCTACAATGAGCAGTTCTTC
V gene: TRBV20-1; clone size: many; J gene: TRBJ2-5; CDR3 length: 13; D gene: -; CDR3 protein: CSARDLSGRTQYF; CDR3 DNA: TGCAGTGCTAGAGATCTGTCAGGGCGGACCCAGTACTTC
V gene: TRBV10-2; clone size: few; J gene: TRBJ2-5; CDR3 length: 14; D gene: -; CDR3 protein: CASRALGSQETQYF; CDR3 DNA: TGCGCCAGCCGCGCATTGGGGTCACAAGAGACCCAGTACTTC
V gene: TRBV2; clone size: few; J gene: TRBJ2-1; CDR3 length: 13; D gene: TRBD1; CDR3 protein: CASSADRGDEQFF; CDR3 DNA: TGTGCCAGCAGCGCCGACAGGGGCGATGAGCAGTTCTTC
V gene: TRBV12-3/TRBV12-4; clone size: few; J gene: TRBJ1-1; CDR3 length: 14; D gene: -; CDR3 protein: CASSLVVGDTEAFF; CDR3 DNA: TGTGCCAGCAGTTTAGTCGTGGGGGACACTGAAGCTTTCTTT
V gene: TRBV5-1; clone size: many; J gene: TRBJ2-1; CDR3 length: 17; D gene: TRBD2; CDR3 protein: CASSHLSGGISYNEQFF; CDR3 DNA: TGCGCCAGCAGCCACCTTAGCGGGGGGATCTCCTACAATGAGCAGTTCTTC
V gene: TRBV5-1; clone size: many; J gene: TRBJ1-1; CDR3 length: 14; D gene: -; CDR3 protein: CASTLRGANTEAFF; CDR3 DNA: TGCGCCAGCACCTTGAGGGGGGCGAACACTGAAGCTTTCTTT
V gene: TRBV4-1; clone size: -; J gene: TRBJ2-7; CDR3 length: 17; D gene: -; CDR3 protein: CASSQEILEGWAYEQYF; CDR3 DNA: TGCGCCAGCAGCCAAGAAATCCTAGAGGGGTGGGCCTACGAGCAGTACTTC